The clone carrying this TCR beta chain was detected a few times. Germline V gene sequence: CDR1 MGHRA, CDR2 YSYEKL. The V and J ends lost 2 bases and 5 bases, in that order; junction bases with no gene match: 3. This CDR3 is 14 amino acids long. This sample was taken from a study of T cells after yellow fever vaccination. The overall study: Researchers used SMART-Seq v4 Ultra Low Input to prepare fractions that had low cell numbers.

5'RACE template switching added a universal primer site and UMIs to TCR cDNA. TCRdb ran MiXCR on the 5' RACE reads and lists one entry per CDR3 protein. The sample has a few hundred thousand distinct CDR3 sequences; roughly 3.3% are singletons. Sequencing was performed on CD4+ T cells sorted from PBMCs, taken 10 days after the yellow fever booster vaccination. The chain combines TRBV4-1 with TRBJ1-1; 9 bases line up with TRBD1. The receptor's source is a man aged 18 to 29 who received the YFV17D yellow fever vaccine. The CDR3 nucleotides are TGCGCCAGCAGCCAACCGGGACAGGGAACTGAAGCTTTCTTT. It encodes CASSQPGQGTEAFF.